One and the same sample provided the 3 T cell receptor beta chains below, sequenced in a study of T cells in localized non-small cell lung cancer. Data came from immunoSEQ multiplex PCR; TCRdb stores just in-frame clones and leaves some out. Here the sample spans roughly 35,000 clones, 93% being singletons. The specimen comprised peripheral blood, sampled before any cancer treatment. These receptors all come from a female donor at least 60 years old with stage I lung adenocarcinoma.

V usage is TRBV9 and J usage is TRBJ2-6; D possibly corresponds to TRBD1 (6 bases). Germline assignment: CDR1 SGDLS and CDR2 YYNGEE. This CDR3 has 15 amino acids. Trimming removed 4 bases at V and 0 bases at J, with 8 bases between. The CDR3 DNA sequence: TGTGCCAGCAGCCCGGGACACTCTGGGGCCAACGTCCTGACTTTC. Its protein product is CASSPGHSGANVLTF.

This clone was picked up one time. The CDR3: CASSLAVGKFF. Here the CDR3 DNA reads TGTGCCAGCAGCTTAGCTGTGGGGAAGTTCTTT. The chain uses TRBV13 and TRBJ1-1; D gene unclear. The V gene's germline CDR1 is PRHDT and CDR2 FYEKMQ (reference sequence). V gave up 1 base and J gave up 14 bases, with 11 bases separating them. This CDR3 is built from 11 residues.

V is TRBV6-5 and J is TRBJ1-1; D is possibly TRBD1 (5 bases). This CDR3 region has 12 residues. Germline CDR1 reads MNHEY; CDR2 reads SVGAGI. V was pared by 8 bases and J by 3 bases, with 10 bases between. CDR3 nucleotide sequence: TGTGCCAGCGGGGGAACTTACACTGAAGCTTTCTTT. Translated, it gives CASGGTYTEAFF.